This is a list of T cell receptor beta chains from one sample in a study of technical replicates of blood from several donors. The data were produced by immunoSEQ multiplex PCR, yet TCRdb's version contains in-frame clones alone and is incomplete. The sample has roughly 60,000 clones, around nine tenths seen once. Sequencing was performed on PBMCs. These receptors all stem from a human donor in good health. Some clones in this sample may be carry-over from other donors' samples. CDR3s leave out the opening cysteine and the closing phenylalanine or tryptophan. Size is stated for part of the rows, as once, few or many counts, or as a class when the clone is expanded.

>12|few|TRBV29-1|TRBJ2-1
SVELRERDNEQF
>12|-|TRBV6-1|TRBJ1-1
ASSEGQADTEAF
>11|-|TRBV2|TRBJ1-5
ASSATGNQPQH
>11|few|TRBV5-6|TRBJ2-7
ASSPRQLYEQY
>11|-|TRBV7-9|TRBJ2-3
ASSLRQLASPY
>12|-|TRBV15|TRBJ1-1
ATSSRRGNTEAF
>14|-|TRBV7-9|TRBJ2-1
ASRDSGTSGYNEQF
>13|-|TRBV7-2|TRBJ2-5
ASSLVRGPGETQY
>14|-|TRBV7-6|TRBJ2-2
ASSLRLAENTGELF
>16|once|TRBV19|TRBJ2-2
ASSRGQSGETNTGELF
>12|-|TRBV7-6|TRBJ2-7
ASSPLGTGREQY
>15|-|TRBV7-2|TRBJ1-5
ASSLAGDRVSVQPQH
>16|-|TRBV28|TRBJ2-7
ASSLIPLSRQGSHEQY
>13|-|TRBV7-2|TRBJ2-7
ASSQTSGRAREQY
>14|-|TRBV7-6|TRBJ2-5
ASSLAGLPAKETQY
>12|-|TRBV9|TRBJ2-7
ASSASGSPYEQY
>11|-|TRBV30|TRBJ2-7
ACGTGGSYEQY
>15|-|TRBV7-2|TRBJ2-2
ASSYIPGTENTGELF
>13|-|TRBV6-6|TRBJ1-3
ASSLVGGHGNTIY
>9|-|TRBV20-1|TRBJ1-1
SARGTVEAF
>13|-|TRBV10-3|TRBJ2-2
AIRRQGMGTGELF
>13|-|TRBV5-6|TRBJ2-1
ASSIPGGSYNEQF
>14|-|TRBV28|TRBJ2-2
ASTNIAGTNTGELF
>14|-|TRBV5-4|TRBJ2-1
ASSLAGGSSYNEQF
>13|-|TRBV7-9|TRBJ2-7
ASSLASGTTYEQY
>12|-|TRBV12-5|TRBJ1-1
ASGLDRGRPEAF
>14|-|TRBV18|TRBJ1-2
ASSFGQLQSNYGYT
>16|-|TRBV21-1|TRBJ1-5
ASSKVWGIRGINQPQH
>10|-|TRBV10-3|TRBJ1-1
AISDGGTEAF
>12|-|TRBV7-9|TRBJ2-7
ASRPGLAASEQY
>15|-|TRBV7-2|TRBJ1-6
ASTLRLTSSYNSPLH
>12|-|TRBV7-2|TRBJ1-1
ASSPTTKNTEAF
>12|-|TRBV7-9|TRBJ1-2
ASSPPTGNYGYT
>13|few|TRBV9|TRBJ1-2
ASSPRTGIGYGYT
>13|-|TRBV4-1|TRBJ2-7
ASSPDSGSPYEQY
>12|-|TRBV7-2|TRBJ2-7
ASSSAGTTYEQY
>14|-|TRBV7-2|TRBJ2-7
ASTRSPGQGAREQY
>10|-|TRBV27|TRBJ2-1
ASSLPGDEQF
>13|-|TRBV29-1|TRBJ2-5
SVVPVRESQETQY
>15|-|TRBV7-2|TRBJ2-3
ASSPSSALLGTDTQY
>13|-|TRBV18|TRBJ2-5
ASSRDRAGLETQY
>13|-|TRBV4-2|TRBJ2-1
ASSQGPTSGNEQF
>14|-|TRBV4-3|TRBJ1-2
ASSQVATGNNYGYT
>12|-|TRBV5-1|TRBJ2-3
ASSPGPGADTQY
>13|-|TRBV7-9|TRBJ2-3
ASSSRTSGTDTQY
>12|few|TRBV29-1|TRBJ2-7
SVETSGGSYEQY
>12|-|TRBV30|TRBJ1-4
AWSSGQGSEKLF
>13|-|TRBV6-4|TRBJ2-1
ASSLGQGGSNEQF
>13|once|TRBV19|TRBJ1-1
ASRSGGRGNTEAF
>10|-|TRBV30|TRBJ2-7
AWSWGTHEQY
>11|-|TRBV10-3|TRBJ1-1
ACKGQGATEAF
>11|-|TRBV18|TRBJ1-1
ASSGARNTEAF